The 22 T cell receptor beta chains listed next were all sequenced from one sample in a study of blood T cell repertoires in COVID-19. Some clones are missing from TCRdb's copy, which holds only in-frame ones; the method was immunoSEQ multiplex PCR. The repertoire holds over 200,000 clones, with roughly 86% as singletons. The sample taken for sequencing was peripheral blood. These receptors were obtained from a woman in her twenties or thirties with acute or convalescent COVID-19.

This rearrangement joins TRBV19 to TRBJ1-5, with D maybe TRBD1 (6 bases). This CDR3 contains 16 residues. V was pared by 9 bases and J by 10 bases, with 28 bases between. Looked up from germline, CDR1 is LNHDA and CDR2 is SQIVND (reference sequence). The chain's CDR3 is CASHSLKQGSFIPQHF. The CDR3 nucleotides read TGTGCCAGCCACAGTCTAAAACAGGGCTCCTTTATCCCCCAGCATTTT.

The chain recombines TRBV9 with TRBJ2-5; TRBD2 is a possible D gene (6 bases). CDR1 is SGDLS and CDR2 is YYNGEE in the germline V gene. Deletions cut 3 bases from V and 5 bases from J, with 17 bases between. The CDR3 spans 15 residues. CDR3: CASSAQTGGMETQYF. The CDR3 DNA is TGTGCCAGCAGCGCGCAGACGGGCGGGATGGAGACCCAGTACTTC.

The rearrangement links TRBV6-2 or TRBV6-3 to TRBJ2-2; TRBD2 matches at 9 bases. Germline values: CDR1 MNHEY, CDR2 SVGEGT. The length of the CDR3 is 16 residues. Trimming at V came to 1 base and at J to 5 bases, leaving 5 bases not matched to a gene. This CDR3 reads CASSYFAGGPTGELFF. CDR3 nucleotides: TGTGCCAGCAGTTACTTTGCGGGAGGGCCTACCGGGGAGCTGTTTTTT.

This clone was seen a single time. The chain has TRBV10-3 and TRBJ1-4; the match to TRBD1 covers 8 bases. This CDR3 is 14 amino acids long. The V gene's germline CDR1 is ENHRY and CDR2 SYGVKD. Trimming took 4 bases from V and 5 from J; bases not matched to a gene: 3. The CDR3: CAISATGENEKLFF. CDR3 nucleotide sequence: TGTGCCATCAGTGCGACAGGGGAAAATGAAAAACTGTTTTTT.

The chain is built from TRBV19 and TRBJ1-3; 8 bases are shared with TRBD1. Germline CDR1 LNHDA, CDR2 SQIVND (reference sequence). Trimming at V came to 7 bases and at J to 10 bases, leaving 12 bases not matched to a gene. The length of the CDR3 is 14 residues. The CDR3 here is CASTLGQGRGTIYF. DNA of the CDR3: TGTGCCAGTACTCTTGGACAGGGAAGAGGTACCATATATTTT.

The V call is TRBV29-1, the J call TRBJ1-2; weak D call: TRBD1 (6 bases). Looked up from germline, CDR1 is SQVTM and CDR2 is ANQGSEA. The CDR3 sequence is 14 residues long. V lost 1 base and J lost 8, with 17 bases in between. CDR3 coding DNA: TGCAGCGTTGAAGGGGGAGTTACAGGGCGCGGCTACACCTTC. This encodes CSVEGGVTGRGYTF. Drawing the rest from reference TRBV29-1 and TRBJ1-2, the complete variable domain is SAVISQKPSRDICQRGTSLTIQCQVDSQVTMMFWYRQQPGQSLTLIATANQGSEATYESGFVIDKFPISRPNLTFSTLTVSNMSPEDSSIYLCSVEGGVTGRGYTFGSGTRLTVV.

V and J are TRBV5-6 and TRBJ2-3, with 10 bases aligning to TRBD2. CDR3 length: 17 amino acids. Trimming at V came to 3 bases and at J to 4 bases, leaving 11 bases not matched to a gene. Germline-derived CDR1 and CDR2 are SGHDT and YYEEEE. DNA of the CDR3: TGTGCCAGCAGCTCCCCACTAGCGGGAAAAGGTGCAGATACGCAGTATTTT. Translating it yields CASSSPLAGKGADTQYF.

This clone was picked up a small number of times. The V call is TRBV5-1, the J call TRBJ1-2, with 8 bases that match TRBD1. There are 14 residues in the CDR3. Trimming at V came to 4 bases and at J to 3 bases, leaving 5 bases not matched to a gene. Germline CDR1 reads SGHRS; CDR2 reads YFSETQ. The chain's CDR3 is CASSPGQGYYGYTF. DNA of the CDR3: TGCGCCAGCAGCCCAGGACAGGGATACTATGGCTACACCTTC. Full variable domain (remainder filled in from reference TRBV5-1 and TRBJ1-2): KAGVTQTPRYLIKTRGQQVTLSCSPISGHRSVSWYQQTPGQGLQFLFEYFSETQRNKGNFPGRFSGRQFSNSRSEMNVSTLELGDSALYLCASSPGQGYYGYTFGSGTRLTVV.

The gene calls are TRBV6-1 and TRBJ2-7, with 12 bases fitting TRBD2. V dropped 4 bases and J dropped 4; count of bases not matched to a gene: 8. The CDR3 has 16 residues. In germline, CDR1 is MNHNS, CDR2 SASEGT. The CDR3 sequence is CASSALAGGSWYEQYF. The CDR3 DNA reads TGTGCCAGCAGTGCCCTAGCGGGAGGGTCTTGGTACGAGCAGTACTTC.

The CDR3 DNA reads TGTGCCAGCAGAAAGACAGGGGGCCAATTGGGCACTGAAGCTTTCTTT. Its protein is CASRKTGGQLGTEAFF. The gene calls are TRBV7-2 and TRBJ1-1; 10 bases line up with TRBD1. The germline gives CDR1 SGHTA, CDR2 FQGNSA. Trimming removed 6 bases from V and 4 bases from J; junction bases left unmatched: 11. The CDR3 covers 16 residues.

V and J are TRBV5-1 and TRBJ2-5, with D possibly TRBD2 on 5 matching bases. This CDR3 contains 15 residues. V was pared by 6 bases and J by 3 bases, with 18 bases between. Germline-derived CDR1 and CDR2 are SGHRS and YFSETQ. CDR3 amino acids: CASTGGLEWEETQYF. The CDR3 nucleotides are TGCGCCAGCACGGGCGGGCTTGAGTGGGAAGAGACCCAGTACTTC. The full variable domain, with the rest looked up from reference TRBV5-1 and TRBJ2-5, is KAGVTQTPRYLIKTRGQQVTLSCSPISGHRSVSWYQQTPGQGLQFLFEYFSETQRNKGNFPGRFSGRQFSNSRSEMNVSTLELGDSALYLCASTGGLEWEETQYFGPGTRLLVL.

The rearrangement uses TRBV19 and TRBJ1-1, with TRBD1 identical over 7 bases. Germline lookup yields CDR1 LNHDA and CDR2 SQIVND (reference sequence). V was clipped by 6 bases and J by 6 bases; unmatched bases: 7. This CDR3 is 13 amino acids long. As DNA, the CDR3 is TGTGCCAGTAGAAACCAGGGGGACGCTGAAGCTTTCTTT. This codes for CASRNQGDAEAFF.

The chain is built from TRBV4-3 and TRBJ2-7; D is perhaps TRBD2 (6 bases). The CDR3 consists of 17 residues. Germline V gives CDR1 LGHNA, CDR2 YSLEER. V was shortened by 1 base and J by 1 base, with 17 bases between the two germline ends. This chain's CDR3 is CASSQAIAGTESYEQYF. The CDR3 DNA sequence: TGCGCCAGCAGCCAAGCTATCGCCGGGACTGAATCCTACGAGCAGTACTTC.

In its sample, this clone was seen once. The chain links TRBV19 to TRBJ2-2; perhaps TRBD1 as D (6 bases). The CDR3 consists of 14 residues. Germline CDR1 is LNHDA and CDR2 is SQIVND (reference sequence). Trimming shortened V by 4 bases and J by 6 bases, and 12 bases separated the two germline ends. CDR3 nucleotide sequence: TGTGCCAGTAGTACTACAGGGCTCGCCGGGGAGCTGTTTTTT. It encodes CASSTTGLAGELFF.

The rearrangement joins TRBV6-5 to TRBJ2-3; D remains ambiguous. The CDR3 length is 15 residues. V was pared by 4 bases and J by 0 bases, with 11 bases between. Germline V lookup: CDR1 MNHEY, CDR2 SVGAGI. CDR3: CASSFGVPSTDTQYF. The CDR3 DNA sequence: TGTGCCAGCAGTTTTGGAGTTCCCAGCACAGATACGCAGTATTTT.

J is TRBJ1-3 and V is TRBV4-2; 10 bases are shared with TRBD1. J lost 1 base, V lost 0 bases, and 6 bases had no gene match. The germline gives CDR1 LGHNA, CDR2 YNFKEQ. The CDR3 runs 18 residues. The CDR3: CASSQDFGGQGSGNTIYF. The CDR3, as DNA: TGTGCCAGCAGCCAAGATTTTGGGGGACAGGGGTCTGGAAACACCATATATTTT.

The chain is built from TRBV19 and TRBJ2-3; tentatively, D is TRBD2 (5 bases). Germline V gene sequence: CDR1 LNHDA, CDR2 SQIVND (reference sequence). This CDR3 comprises 18 residues. The germline V and J ends were trimmed by 3 bases and 6 bases, with 25 bases remaining between them. The CDR3 DNA reads as TGTGCCAGTAGTATCTGGGCCACCGGACGGACTGATTTGGATACGCAGTATTTT. Residues: CASSIWATGRTDLDTQYF. The full variable domain, rest sourced from reference TRBV19 and TRBJ2-3, is DGGITQSPKYLFRKEGQNVTLSCEQNLNHDAMYWYRQDPGQGLRLIYYSQIVNDFQKGDIAEGYSVSREKKESFPLTVTSAQKNPTAFYLCASSIWATGRTDLDTQYFGPGTRLTVL.

V usage is TRBV6-4 and J usage is TRBJ2-1; possible D gene TRBD2, 6 bases. CDR3 length: 13 amino acids. CDR1 is MRHNA, CDR2 SNTAGT, per germline. V lost 4 bases to trimming and J lost 9 bases, with 13 bases between them. DNA of the CDR3: TGTGCCAGCAGTGTCCGGGAGAGTAGTGAGCAGTTCTTC. It yields the protein CASSVRESSEQFF.

The V call is TRBV5-1, the J call TRBJ2-1; 7 bases match TRBD2. The trim removed 3 bases at V and 4 bases at J, leaving 19 bases unmatched. CDR1 is SGHRS and CDR2 is YFSETQ in the germline V gene. CDR3 length: 19 residues. CDR3 amino acids: CASSWGVASGTSLYNEQFF. Here the CDR3 DNA reads TGCGCCAGCAGCTGGGGTGTGGCTAGCGGAACAAGTCTATACAATGAGCAGTTCTTC.

The chain employs TRBV30 and TRBJ1-2; 9 bases fit TRBD1. Germline V gene lookup returns CDR1 GTSNPN and CDR2 SVGIG (reference sequence). The CDR3 has 15 amino acids. V shed 5 bases, J shed 4 bases, and the junction held 11 bases outside the gene matches. This CDR3 is CAWGRTGGWSYGYTF. CDR3 in DNA: TGTGCCTGGGGTAGAACAGGGGGCTGGAGCTATGGCTACACCTTC. The entire variable domain, with the rest obtained from reference TRBV30 and TRBJ1-2, is as follows: SQTIHQWPATLVQPVGSPLSLECTVEGTSNPNLYWYRQAAGRGLQLLFYSVGIGQISSEVPQNLSASRPQDRQFILSSKKLLLSDSGFYLCAWGRTGGWSYGYTFGSGTRLTVV.

This chain links TRBV7-3 with TRBJ1-1; 7 bases fit TRBD1. V shed 2 bases and J 1 base; nucleotides not matched to a gene: 4. Germline V gene data show CDR1 as SGHTA and CDR2 as FQGTGA. There are 15 residues in the CDR3. The CDR3 nucleotides are TGTGCCAGCAGCTTAGGAGACAGGGCGAACACTGAAGCTTTCTTT. Translation: CASSLGDRANTEAFF.

V gene TRBV6-5 combines with J gene TRBJ2-7; the D gene is possibly TRBD2 (5 bases). The CDR3 is 14 amino acids. CDR1 is MNHEY and CDR2 is SVGAGI in the germline V gene. Trimming removed 10 bases from V and 4 bases from J, with 20 bases in between. The CDR3 loop is CATGDSVMGYEQYF. CDR3 in DNA: TGTGCCACCGGGGATTCTGTTATGGGGTACGAGCAGTACTTC.